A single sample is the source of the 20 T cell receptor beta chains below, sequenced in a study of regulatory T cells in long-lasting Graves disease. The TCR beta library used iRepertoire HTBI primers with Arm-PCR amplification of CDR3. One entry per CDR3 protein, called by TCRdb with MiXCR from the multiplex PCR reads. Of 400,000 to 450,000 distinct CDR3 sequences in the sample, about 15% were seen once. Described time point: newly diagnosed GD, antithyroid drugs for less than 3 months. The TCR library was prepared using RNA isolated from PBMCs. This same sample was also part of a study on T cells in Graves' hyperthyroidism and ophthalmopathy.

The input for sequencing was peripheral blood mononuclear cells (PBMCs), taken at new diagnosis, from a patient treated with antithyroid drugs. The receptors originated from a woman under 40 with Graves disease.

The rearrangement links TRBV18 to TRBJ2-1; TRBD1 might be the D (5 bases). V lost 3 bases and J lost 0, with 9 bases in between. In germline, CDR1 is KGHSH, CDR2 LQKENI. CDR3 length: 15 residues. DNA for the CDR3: TGTGCCAGCTCACCGGACACCACCTCCTACAATGAGCAGTTCTTC. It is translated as CASSPDTTSYNEQFF.

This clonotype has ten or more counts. The CDR3 DNA follows: TGTGCCAGCAGCTTAGAAGGGACTAGCGGGAGGTACGAGCAGTACTTC. Amino acids: CASSLEGTSGRYEQYF. The genes are TRBV11-2 and TRBJ2-7, with 15 bases lining up with TRBD2. Germline CDR1 SGHAT, CDR2 FQNNGV. The CDR3 length is 16 residues. V shed 0 bases and J 4 bases; nucleotides not matched to a gene: 1.

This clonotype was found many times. The DNA for the CDR3 is TGTGCCAGTAGTTTCCCTCTGAGGGTAGGAGGCAATGAGCAGTTCTTC. Amino acids: CASSFPLRVGGNEQFF. The chain recombines TRBV19 with TRBJ2-1, with a tentative D call TRBD2 (5 bases). V lost 5 bases, J lost 6 bases, and 20 bases lay in between. CDR3 length equals 16 residues. Germline CDR1 and CDR2: LNHDA and SQIVND (reference sequence).

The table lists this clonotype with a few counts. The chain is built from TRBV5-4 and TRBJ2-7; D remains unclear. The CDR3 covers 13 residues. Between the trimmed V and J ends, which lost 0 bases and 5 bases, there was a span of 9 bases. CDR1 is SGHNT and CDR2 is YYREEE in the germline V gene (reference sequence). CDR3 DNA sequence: TGTGCCAGCAGCTTGGGGCTAAGTGACGAGCAGTACTTC. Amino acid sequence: CASSLGLSDEQYF.

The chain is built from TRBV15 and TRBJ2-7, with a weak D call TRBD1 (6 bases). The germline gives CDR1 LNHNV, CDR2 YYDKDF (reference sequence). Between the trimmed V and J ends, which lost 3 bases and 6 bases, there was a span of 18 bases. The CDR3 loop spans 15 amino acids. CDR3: CATSRNLQGWPEQYF. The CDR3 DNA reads TGTGCCACCAGCAGGAACTTACAGGGATGGCCCGAGCAGTACTTC.

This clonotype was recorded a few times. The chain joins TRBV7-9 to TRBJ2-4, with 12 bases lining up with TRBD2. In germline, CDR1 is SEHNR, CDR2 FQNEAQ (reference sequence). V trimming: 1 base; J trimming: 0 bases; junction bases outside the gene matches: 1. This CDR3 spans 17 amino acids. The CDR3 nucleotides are TGTGCCAGCAGCTTAGGACTAGCGGGAGTAGCCAAAAACATTCAGTACTTC. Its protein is CASSLGLAGVAKNIQYF.

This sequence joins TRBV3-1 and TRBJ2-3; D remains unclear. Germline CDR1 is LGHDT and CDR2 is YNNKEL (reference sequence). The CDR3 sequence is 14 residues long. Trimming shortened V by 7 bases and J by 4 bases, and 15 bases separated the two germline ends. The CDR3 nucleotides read TGTGCCAGCACCGCCGGTTCTGTTTCAGATACGCAGTATTTT. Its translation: CASTAGSVSDTQYF.

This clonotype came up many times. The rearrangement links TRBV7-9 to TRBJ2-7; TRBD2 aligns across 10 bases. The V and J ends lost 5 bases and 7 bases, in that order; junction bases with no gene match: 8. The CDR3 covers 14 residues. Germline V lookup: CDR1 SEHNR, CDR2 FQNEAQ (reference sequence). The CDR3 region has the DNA TGTGCCAGCAGCCCTAGCGGGAGAGTGGGGGAGCAGTACTTC. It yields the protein CASSPSGRVGEQYF.

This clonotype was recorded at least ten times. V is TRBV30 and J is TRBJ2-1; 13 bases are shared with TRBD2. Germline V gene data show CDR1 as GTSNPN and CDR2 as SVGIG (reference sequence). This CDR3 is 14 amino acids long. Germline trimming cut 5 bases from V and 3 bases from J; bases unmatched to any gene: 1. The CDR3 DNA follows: TGTGCCTGGGGGACTAGCGGGATCTACAATGAGCAGTTCTTC. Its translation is CAWGTSGIYNEQFF. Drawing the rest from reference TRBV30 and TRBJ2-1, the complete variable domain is SQTIHQWPATLVQPVGSPLSLECTVEGTSNPNLYWYRQAAGRGLQLLFYSVGIGQISSEVPQNLSASRPQDRQFILSSKKLLLSDSGFYLCAWGTSGIYNEQFFGPGTRLTVL.

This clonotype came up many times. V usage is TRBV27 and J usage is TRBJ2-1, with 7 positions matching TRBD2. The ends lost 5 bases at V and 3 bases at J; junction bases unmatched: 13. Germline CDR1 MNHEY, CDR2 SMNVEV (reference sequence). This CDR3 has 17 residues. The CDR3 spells CASSPSRTSELYNEQFF. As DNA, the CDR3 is TGTGCCAGCAGTCCTTCGCGCACTAGCGAGCTCTACAATGAGCAGTTCTTC.

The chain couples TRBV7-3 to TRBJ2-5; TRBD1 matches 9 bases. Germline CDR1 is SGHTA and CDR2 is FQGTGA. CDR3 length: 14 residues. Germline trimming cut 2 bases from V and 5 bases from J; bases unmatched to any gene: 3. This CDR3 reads CASSLRGQGETQYF. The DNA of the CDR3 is TGTGCCAGCAGCTTACGAGGACAGGGGGAGACCCAGTACTTC.

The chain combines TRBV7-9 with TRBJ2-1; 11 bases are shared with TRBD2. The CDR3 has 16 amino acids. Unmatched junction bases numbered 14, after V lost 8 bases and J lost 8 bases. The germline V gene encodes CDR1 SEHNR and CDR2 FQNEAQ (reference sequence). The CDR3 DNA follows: TGTGCCAGCTGTGGGACTAGCGGTTTCTTGCGGCATGAGCAGTTCTTC. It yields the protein CASCGTSGFLRHEQFF.

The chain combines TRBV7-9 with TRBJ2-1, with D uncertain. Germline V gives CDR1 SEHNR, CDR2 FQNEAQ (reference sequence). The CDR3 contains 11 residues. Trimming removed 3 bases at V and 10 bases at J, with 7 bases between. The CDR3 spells CASSFTWEQFF. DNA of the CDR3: TGTGCCAGCAGCTTCACCTGGGAGCAGTTCTTC.

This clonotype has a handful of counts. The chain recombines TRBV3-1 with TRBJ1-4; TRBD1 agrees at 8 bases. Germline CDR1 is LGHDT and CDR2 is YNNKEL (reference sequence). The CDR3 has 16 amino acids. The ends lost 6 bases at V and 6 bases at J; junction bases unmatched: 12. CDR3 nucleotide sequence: TGTGCCAGCAGTTCCCTGCCCAGGGGGCGCGATGAAAAACTGTTTTTT. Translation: CASSSLPRGRDEKLFF.

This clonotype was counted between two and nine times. CDR3 DNA sequence: TGTGCCAGCAGCTTGGATGTGGGCACTCCGGTCGCGTATTTT. Amino acids: CASSLDVGTPVAYF. The chain is built from TRBV5-5 and TRBJ2-3, with D unclear. Trimming removed 0 bases at V and 14 bases at J, with 19 bases between. The CDR3 is 14 amino acids. Per the germline V gene, CDR1 is SGHKS and CDR2 is YYEKEE (reference sequence).

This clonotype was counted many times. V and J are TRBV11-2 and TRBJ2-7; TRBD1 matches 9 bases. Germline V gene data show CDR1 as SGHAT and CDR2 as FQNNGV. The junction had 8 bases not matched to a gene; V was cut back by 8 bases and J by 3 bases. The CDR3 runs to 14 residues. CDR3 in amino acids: CASSPGQGGYEQYF. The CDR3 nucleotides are TGTGCCAGCTCGCCGGGACAGGGAGGCTACGAGCAGTACTTC.

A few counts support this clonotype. CDR3 in amino acids: CASRFGGLALQETQYF. The CDR3 DNA follows: TGTGCCAGCAGGTTCGGGGGACTCGCGCTCCAAGAGACCCAGTACTTC. This sequence joins TRBV7-9 and TRBJ2-5; D may be TRBD2 (6 bases). Trimming left V 6 bases short and J 1 base short, with 18 bases between. CDR1 and CDR2 from the germline V gene are SEHNR and FQNEAQ (reference sequence). The CDR3 length is 16 residues.

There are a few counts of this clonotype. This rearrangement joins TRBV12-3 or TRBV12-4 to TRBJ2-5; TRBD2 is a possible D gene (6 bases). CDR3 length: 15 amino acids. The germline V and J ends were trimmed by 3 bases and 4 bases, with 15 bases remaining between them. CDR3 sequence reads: CASSFGGRRGETQYF. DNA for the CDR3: TGTGCCAGCAGTTTCGGTGGGAGGAGGGGAGAGACCCAGTACTTC.

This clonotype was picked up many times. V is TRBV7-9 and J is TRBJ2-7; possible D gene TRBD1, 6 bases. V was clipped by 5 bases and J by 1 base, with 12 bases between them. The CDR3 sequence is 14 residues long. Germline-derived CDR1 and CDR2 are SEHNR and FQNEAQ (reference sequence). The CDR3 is CASSPGANSYEQYF. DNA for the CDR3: TGTGCCAGCAGCCCAGGGGCTAATTCCTACGAGCAGTACTTC.

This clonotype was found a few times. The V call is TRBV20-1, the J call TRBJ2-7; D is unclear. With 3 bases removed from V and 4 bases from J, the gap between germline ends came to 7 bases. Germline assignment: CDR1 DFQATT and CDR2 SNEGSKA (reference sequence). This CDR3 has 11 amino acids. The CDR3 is CSASPGYEQYF. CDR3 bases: TGCAGTGCTAGCCCTGGATACGAGCAGTACTTC.